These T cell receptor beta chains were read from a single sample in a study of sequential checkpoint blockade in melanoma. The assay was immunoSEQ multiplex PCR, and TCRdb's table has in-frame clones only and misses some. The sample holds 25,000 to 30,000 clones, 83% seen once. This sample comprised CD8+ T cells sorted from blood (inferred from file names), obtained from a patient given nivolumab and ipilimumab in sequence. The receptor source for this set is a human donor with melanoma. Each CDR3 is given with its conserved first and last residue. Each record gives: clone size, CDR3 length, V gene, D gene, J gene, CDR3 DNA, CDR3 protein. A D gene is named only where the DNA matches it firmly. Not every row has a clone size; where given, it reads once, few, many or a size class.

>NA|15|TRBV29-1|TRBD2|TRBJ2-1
TGCAGCGTTGATGGACTAGCGGGAAAGGAGTTTGAGCAGTTCTTC
CSVDGLAGKEFEQFF
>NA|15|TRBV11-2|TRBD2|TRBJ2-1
TGTGCCAGCCACCGAGGAGCGGGAGCTTACAATGAGCAGTTCTTC
CASHRGAGAYNEQFF
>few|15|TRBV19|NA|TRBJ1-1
TGTGCCAGTAGTATAACAGCATGGGGGGACACTGAAGCTTTCTTT
CASSITAWGDTEAFF
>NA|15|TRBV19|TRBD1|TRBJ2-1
TGTGCCAGTAGCACGGGACAGGGTCTGGACAATGAGCAGTTCTTC
CASSTGQGLDNEQFF
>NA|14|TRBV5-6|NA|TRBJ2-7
TGTGCCAGCAGCTTGGCACCAGGTTCTAACGAGCAGTACTTC
CASSLAPGSNEQYF
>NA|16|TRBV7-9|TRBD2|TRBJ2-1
TGTGCCAGCATCGGGGGTACGGGGAGGGAGGTCAATGAGCAGTTCTTC
CASIGGTGREVNEQFF
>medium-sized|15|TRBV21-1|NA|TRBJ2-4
TGTGCCAGTAGCGAGGATTTTGTAGCCAAAAACATTCAGTACTTC
CASSEDFVAKNIQYF
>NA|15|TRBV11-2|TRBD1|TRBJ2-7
TGTGCCAGCAGCTCACCGGGACAGGGAAGTTACGAGCAGTACTTC
CASSSPGQGSYEQYF
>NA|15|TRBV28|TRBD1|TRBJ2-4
TGTGCCAGCAGTTCTATTTGGACAGGGGAAAACATTCAGTACTTC
CASSSIWTGENIQYF
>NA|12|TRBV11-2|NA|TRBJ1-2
TGTGCCAGCAGCTCTTTGAGCGGTGGCTACACCTTC
CASSSLSGGYTF
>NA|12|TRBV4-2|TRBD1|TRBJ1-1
TGTGCCAGCAGCCAGTGGGACAGTGAAGCTTTCTTT
CASSQWDSEAFF
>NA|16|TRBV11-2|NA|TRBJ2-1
TGTGCCAGCAGCCCAGCACCTAGCGCCCTTCGGGGTGAGCAGTTCTTC
CASSPAPSALRGEQFF
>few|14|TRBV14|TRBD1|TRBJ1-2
TGTGCCAGCAGCGGTGGACAGGCATTCTATGGCTACACCTTC
CASSGGQAFYGYTF
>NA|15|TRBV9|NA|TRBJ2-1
TGTGCCAGCAGCGTATCTGGGACTTCCGTCAATGAGCAGTTCTTC
CASSVSGTSVNEQFF
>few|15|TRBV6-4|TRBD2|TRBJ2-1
TGTGCCAGCAGTGACTCGATCGCGGGAGGTGATGAGCAGTTCTTC
CASSDSIAGGDEQFF
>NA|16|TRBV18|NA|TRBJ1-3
TGTGCCAGCTCACCCGAAGTACAGCACTCTGGAAACACCATATATTTT
CASSPEVQHSGNTIYF
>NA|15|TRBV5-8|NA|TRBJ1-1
TGTGCCAGCAGCCCGCAGGGACAACAGGACACTGAAGCTTTCTTT
CASSPQGQQDTEAFF
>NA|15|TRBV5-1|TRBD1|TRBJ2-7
TGCGCCAGCAGCTTGGGTCGGACAGGGGGCGACGAGCAGTACTTC
CASSLGRTGGDEQYF
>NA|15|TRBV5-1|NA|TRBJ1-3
TGCGCCAGCAGCTTGGAAGCAGGGACTGGAAACACCATATATTTT
CASSLEAGTGNTIYF
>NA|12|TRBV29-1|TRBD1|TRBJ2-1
TGCAGCGTAAGGACAGGGTACAATGAGCAGTTCTTC
CSVRTGYNEQFF
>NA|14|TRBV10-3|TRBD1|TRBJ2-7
TGTGCCATCAGTGAGTCTTGGGACAGATACGAGCAGTACTTC
CAISESWDRYEQYF
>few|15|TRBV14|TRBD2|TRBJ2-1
TGTGCCAGCAGCGACGAAGGACTAGCGGGAGATGAGCAGTTCTTC
CASSDEGLAGDEQFF
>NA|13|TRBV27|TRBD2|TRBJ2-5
TGTGCCAGCAGTACTAGCGGGGCTTCGACCCAGTACTTC
CASSTSGASTQYF
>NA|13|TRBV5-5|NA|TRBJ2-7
TGCGCCAGCAGCCGGGACACCACCTACGAGCAGTACTTC
CASSRDTTYEQYF
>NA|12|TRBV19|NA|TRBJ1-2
TGTGCCAGTAGCCCGGGTAACTATGGCTACACCTTC
CASSPGNYGYTF
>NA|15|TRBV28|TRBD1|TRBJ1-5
TGTGCCAGCAGTCCCCAGGGGGCTCGCAATCAGCCCCAGCATTTT
CASSPQGARNQPQHF
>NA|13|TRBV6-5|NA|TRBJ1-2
TGTGCCAGCAGTTACTCCCTACGGGGAGTCTACACCTTC
CASSYSLRGVYTF
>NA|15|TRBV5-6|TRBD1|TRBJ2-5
TGTGCCAGCAGCGGGATGACAGGGCCCCAAGAGACCCAGTACTTC
CASSGMTGPQETQYF
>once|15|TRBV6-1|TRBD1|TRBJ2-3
TGTGCCAGCAGTGCCCGGGACAGGGGCACAGATACGCAGTATTTT
CASSARDRGTDTQYF
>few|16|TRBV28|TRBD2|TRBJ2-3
TGTGCCAGCAGTCCCCTAGCGGGAGTGGATTTAGATACGCAGTATTTT
CASSPLAGVDLDTQYF
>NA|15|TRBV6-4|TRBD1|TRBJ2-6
TGTGCCAGCAGAGAACAGGGGGCTGGGGCCAACGTCCTGACTTTC
CASREQGAGANVLTF
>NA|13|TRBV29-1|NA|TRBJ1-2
TGCAGCGGAATTCTAGGGGGTACCTATGGCTACACCTTC
CSGILGGTYGYTF
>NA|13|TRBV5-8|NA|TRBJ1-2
TGTGCCAGCAGCTTCTCCACAGCCTATGGCTACACCTTC
CASSFSTAYGYTF
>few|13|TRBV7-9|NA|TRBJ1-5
TGTGCCAGCAGTACGCCATCGGGGCAGCCCCAGCATTTT
CASSTPSGQPQHF
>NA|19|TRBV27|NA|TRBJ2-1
TGTGCCAGCTCTTACCTGACTAGTTTACGGGGGGCCTCCTACAATGAGCAGTTCTTC
CASSYLTSLRGASYNEQFF
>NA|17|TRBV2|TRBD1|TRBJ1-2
TGTGCCTTTCCGACGTCGGACAGGTCAGGTTTGGTCTATGGCTACACCTTC
CAFPTSDRSGLVYGYTF
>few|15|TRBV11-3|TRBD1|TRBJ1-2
TGTGCCAGCAACCACGGACAGGGGATGAACTATGGCTACACCTTC
CASNHGQGMNYGYTF
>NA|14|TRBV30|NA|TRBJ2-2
TGTGCCTGGAGTGTAGGTAGCACGACCGGGGAGCTGTTTTTT
CAWSVGSTTGELFF
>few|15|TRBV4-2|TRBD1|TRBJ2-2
TGTGCCAGCAGTCCCTTACAGGGGGCGGCCGGGGAGCTGTTTTTT
CASSPLQGAAGELFF
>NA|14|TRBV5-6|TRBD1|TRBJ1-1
TGTGCCAGCAGCTTGGTAGGGACAGGGACTGAAGCTTTCTTT
CASSLVGTGTEAFF
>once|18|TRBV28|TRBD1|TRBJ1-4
TGTGCCAGCAGTTTGTTGGGGACAGGGGACGAGGCCGGAGAAAAACTGTTTTTT
CASSLLGTGDEAGEKLFF
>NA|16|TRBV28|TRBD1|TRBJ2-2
TGTGCCAGCAGTTCCTCCCCAGGGGGCGACACCGGGGAGCTGTTTTTT
CASSSSPGGDTGELFF
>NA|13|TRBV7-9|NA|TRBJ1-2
TGTGCCAGCAGCCCCGCGATTAACTATGGCTACACCTTC
CASSPAINYGYTF
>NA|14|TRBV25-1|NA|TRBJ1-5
TGTGCCAGCAGTGGGTCCGGTTGGGAGCAGCCCCAGCATTTT
CASSGSGWEQPQHF
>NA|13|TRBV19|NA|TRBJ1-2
TGTGCCAGTAGTTCGAAGGGGTTTCATGGCTACACCTTC
CASSSKGFHGYTF
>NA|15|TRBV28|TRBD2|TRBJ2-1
TGTGCCAGCAGTCCTGGGACTAGCCACTACAATGAGCAGTTCTTC
CASSPGTSHYNEQFF
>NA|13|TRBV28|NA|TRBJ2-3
TGTGCCAGCAGTTTAACCAGGGCCGATACGCAGTATTTT
CASSLTRADTQYF
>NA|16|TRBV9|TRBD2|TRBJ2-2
TGTGCCAGCAGCGTTCTAGCGGGCGAGAACACCGGGGAGCTGTTTTTT
CASSVLAGENTGELFF
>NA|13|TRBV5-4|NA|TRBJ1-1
TGTGCCAGCACCTTGGGTTTGGCCACTGAAGCTTTCTTT
CASTLGLATEAFF
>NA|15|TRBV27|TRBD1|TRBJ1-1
TGTGCCAGCAGTTTCGCCGACAGGGGATTGACTGAAGCTTTCTTT
CASSFADRGLTEAFF
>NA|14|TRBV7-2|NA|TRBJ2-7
TGTGCCAGCAGTTCGATAGAAAGCTCCTACGAGCAGTACTTC
CASSSIESSYEQYF